Each of the 6 T cell receptor beta chains below was sequenced from the same sample in a study of cytomegalovirus exposure and HLA in healthy donors. Amplification used 60 Vbeta primers and 13 Jbeta primers. Produced via immunoSEQ multiplex PCR; TCRdb's table is partial and in-frame only. The profile shows 200,000 or so clones, roughly 87% of them singletons. The sample was PBMCs. These TCRs come from a girl in the first two years of life in good health and CMV-seronegative.

This sequence joins TRBV5-1 and TRBJ2-1; 10 bases are shared with TRBD2. Unmatched junction bases numbered 11, after V lost 6 bases and J lost 2 bases. Germline lookup yields CDR1 SGHRS and CDR2 YFSETQ. The CDR3 has 17 residues. The CDR3 is CASTQIAGTSAYNEQFF. As DNA, the CDR3 is TGCGCCAGCACACAAATCGCCGGGACTAGCGCCTACAATGAGCAGTTCTTC. Full variable domain (missing parts from reference TRBV5-1 and TRBJ2-1): KAGVTQTPRYLIKTRGQQVTLSCSPISGHRSVSWYQQTPGQGLQFLFEYFSETQRNKGNFPGRFSGRQFSNSRSEMNVSTLELGDSALYLCASTQIAGTSAYNEQFFGPGTRLTVL.

This chain connects TRBV14 to TRBJ2-7, with TRBD2 matching over 8 bases. This CDR3 spans 13 amino acids. V gave up 4 bases and J gave up 7 bases; unmatched junction bases: 6. Germline CDR1 reads SGHDN; CDR2 reads FVKESK. As DNA, the CDR3 is TGTGCCAGCAGCCCCTTGGGACTAGGAGAGCAGTACTTC. Amino acids: CASSPLGLGEQYF.

Only one count was recorded for this clone. The V and J genes are TRBV30 and TRBJ1-3, with D uncertain. This CDR3 contains 13 residues. The ends were cut back, 0 bases at V and 4 bases at J, with 7 bases in the middle. CDR1 and CDR2 from the germline V gene are GTSNPN and SVGIG (reference sequence). CDR3 protein: CAWSVISGNTIYF. Here the CDR3 DNA reads TGTGCCTGGAGTGTTATTTCGGGAAACACCATATATTTT.

The chain links TRBV5-5 to TRBJ1-4; the match to TRBD1 covers 8 bases. From germline, CDR1 is SGHKS and CDR2 YYEKEE (reference sequence). This CDR3 is 16 amino acids long. V was clipped by 4 bases and J by 7 bases; unmatched bases: 12. DNA for the CDR3: TGTGCCAGCAGCGTAGACCGGGACAGGTTTAGTGAAAAACTGTTTTTT. Residues: CASSVDRDRFSEKLFF.

The chain links TRBV11-2 to TRBJ1-4, with no clear D. There are 15 residues in the CDR3. Germline-derived CDR1 and CDR2 are SGHAT and FQNNGV. With 5 bases removed from V and 8 bases from J, the gap between germline ends came to 18 bases. The CDR3 reads CASSARPKGDEKLFF. The CDR3 region has the DNA TGTGCCAGCAGCGCGCGCCCAAAAGGAGACGAAAAACTGTTTTTT.

Of note for this clone: Within the sample, other DNA sequences also encode this same CDR3. The CDR3 coding sequence is TGTGCCAGCAGCTTAGCTGGCGGGGGGGGCCCTTGGATAAAAGAGACCCAGTACTTC. This sequence encodes CASSLAGGGGPWIKETQYF. The rearrangement links TRBV7-6 to TRBJ2-5; 9 bases are a match to TRBD2. This CDR3 has 19 amino acids. CDR1 is SGHVS and CDR2 is FNYEAQ in the germline V gene. V lost 0 bases and J lost 3; bases outside the gene matches: 14.